A few counts support the clone carrying this T cell receptor (beta chain). Antigen unknown. This entry belongs to a study of cytomegalovirus exposure and HLA in healthy donors. Study-wide context: When fewer than 400 donors were genotyped, more than 70% of them were found to fall in the Caucasian-associated ancestry cluster. Findings of the study overall: Reports credit the classifier with highly specific, highly sensitive diagnosis of cytomegalovirus status.

The donors (healthy individuals) were bone marrow donors. CDR1 and CDR2 from the germline V gene are SNHLY and FYNNEI. J gave up 7 bases and V 2 bases, and 15 bases lay outside the gene matches. The CDR3 consists of 18 residues. PCR used 60 Vbeta primers and 13 Jbeta primers. Repertoires were generated with immunoSEQ multiplex PCR, while TCRdb's copy carries only in-frame clones and drops some. In the table there are 80,000 or so clones, over 55% of which are singletons. The rearrangement links TRBV2 to TRBJ2-7, with TRBD1 matching over 12 bases. The origin of this receptor is a man under 40 in good health and CMV-seropositive. Sequencing input: PBMCs. The CDR3 DNA reads TGTGCCAGCAGTGAATGGGACAGGGGGCCGATTAAAGGACGGGAGCAGTACTTC. Translating gives CASSEWDRGPIKGREQYF.